The 8 T cell receptor beta chains given below trace back to one sample, sequenced in a study of STAT5B mutations in CD4+ large granular lymphocyte leukemia. The method was immunoSEQ multiplex PCR; TCRdb's version includes in-frame clones alone and lacks a portion of them. The table lists about 24,000 clones, less than 80% of them singletons. The sequenced material came from CD4+ T cells from blood buffy coats. Receptors originate from a human donor in good health.

This clone has a handful of counts. V usage is TRBV27 and J usage is TRBJ2-1; 7 bases agree with TRBD1. The length of the CDR3 is 15 residues. The junction had 5 bases not matched to a gene; V was cut back by 6 bases and J by 0 bases. Looked up from germline, CDR1 is MNHEY and CDR2 is SMNVEV (reference sequence). This CDR3 is CASRVTGSSYNEQFF. For the CDR3, the DNA is TGTGCCAGCAGGGTGACAGGGAGCTCCTACAATGAGCAGTTCTTC.

The chain carries TRBV7-2 and TRBJ2-7; weak D call: TRBD1 (6 bases). Trimming stripped 5 bases from V and 4 bases from J, with 15 bases between. The V gene's germline CDR1 is SGHTA and CDR2 FQGNSA. The CDR3 spans 14 residues. Written as DNA, the CDR3 is TGTGCCAGCAGCCAATCACAGGGTCCGTACGAGCAGTACTTC. It codes for CASSQSQGPYEQYF. The whole variable domain, remainder taken from reference TRBV7-2 and TRBJ2-7, is GAGVSQSPSNKVTEKGKDVELRCDPISGHTALYWYRQSLGQGLEFLIYFQGNSAPDKSGLPSDRFSAERTGGSVSTLTIQRTQQEDSAVYLCASSQSQGPYEQYFGPGTRLTVT.

This sequence joins TRBV19 and TRBJ1-2, with D perhaps TRBD1 (6 bases). The CDR3 loop spans 13 amino acids. Germline assignment: CDR1 LNHDA and CDR2 SQIVND (reference sequence). The germline V and J ends were trimmed by 5 bases and 4 bases, with 11 bases remaining between them. This CDR3 reads CASSAGGAYGYTF. The CDR3 DNA follows: TGTGCCAGTAGTGCGGGGGGGGCCTATGGCTACACCTTC.

The chain recombines TRBV14 with TRBJ1-2; no clear D gene. Trimming shortened V by 0 bases and J by 6 bases, and 11 bases separated the two germline ends. The CDR3 sequence is 14 residues long. The germline V gene encodes CDR1 SGHDN and CDR2 FVKESK. The CDR3 sequence is CASSQDGLWDGYTF. CDR3 sequence (DNA): TGTGCCAGCAGCCAAGATGGACTTTGGGATGGCTACACCTTC.

The gene calls are TRBV7-3 and TRBJ2-1; 7 bases match TRBD2. This CDR3 is built from 14 residues. Germline lookup yields CDR1 SGHTA and CDR2 FQGTGA. The J segment lost 7 bases and the V segment lost 1 base, leaving 4 bases of the junction unmatched. The CDR3 region has the DNA TGTGCCAGCAGCTTAATGCGGGGGAGTAATGAGCAGTTCTTC. This translates into CASSLMRGSNEQFF.

The chain couples TRBV28 to TRBJ2-7, with 7 bases lining up with TRBD1. The CDR3 totals 15 residues. V lost 5 bases, J lost 4 bases, and 11 bases stayed unmatched. Germline V CDR1 and CDR2: MDHEN, SYDVKM. The CDR3 DNA reads as TGTGCCAGCAGTCCAGCCGGGACAGCCCAATACGAGCAGTACTTC. Protein sequence: CASSPAGTAQYEQYF.

This CDR3 is CASSFLWGTNKGTIYF. The CDR3 region has the DNA TGTGCCAGCAGTTTCCTCTGGGGGACAAACAAGGGCACCATATATTTT. The genes are TRBV28 and TRBJ1-3; possible D gene TRBD1, 6 bases. Trimming removed 3 bases from V and 9 bases from J, with 21 bases in between. Germline values: CDR1 MDHEN, CDR2 SYDVKM. This CDR3 has 16 amino acids.

Concerning this clone: The junction differs from germline at one of its ends, possibly a read error. This CDR3 reads CASSLGGQETQYF. CDR3 in DNA: TGTGCTAGCAGCTTAGGGGGGCAAGAGACCCAGTACTTC. The chain recombines TRBV7-7 with TRBJ2-5; D might be TRBD1 or TRBD2, each matching 6 bases. Germline lookup yields CDR1 SSHAT and CDR2 FNYEAQ (reference sequence). This CDR3 contains 13 residues.